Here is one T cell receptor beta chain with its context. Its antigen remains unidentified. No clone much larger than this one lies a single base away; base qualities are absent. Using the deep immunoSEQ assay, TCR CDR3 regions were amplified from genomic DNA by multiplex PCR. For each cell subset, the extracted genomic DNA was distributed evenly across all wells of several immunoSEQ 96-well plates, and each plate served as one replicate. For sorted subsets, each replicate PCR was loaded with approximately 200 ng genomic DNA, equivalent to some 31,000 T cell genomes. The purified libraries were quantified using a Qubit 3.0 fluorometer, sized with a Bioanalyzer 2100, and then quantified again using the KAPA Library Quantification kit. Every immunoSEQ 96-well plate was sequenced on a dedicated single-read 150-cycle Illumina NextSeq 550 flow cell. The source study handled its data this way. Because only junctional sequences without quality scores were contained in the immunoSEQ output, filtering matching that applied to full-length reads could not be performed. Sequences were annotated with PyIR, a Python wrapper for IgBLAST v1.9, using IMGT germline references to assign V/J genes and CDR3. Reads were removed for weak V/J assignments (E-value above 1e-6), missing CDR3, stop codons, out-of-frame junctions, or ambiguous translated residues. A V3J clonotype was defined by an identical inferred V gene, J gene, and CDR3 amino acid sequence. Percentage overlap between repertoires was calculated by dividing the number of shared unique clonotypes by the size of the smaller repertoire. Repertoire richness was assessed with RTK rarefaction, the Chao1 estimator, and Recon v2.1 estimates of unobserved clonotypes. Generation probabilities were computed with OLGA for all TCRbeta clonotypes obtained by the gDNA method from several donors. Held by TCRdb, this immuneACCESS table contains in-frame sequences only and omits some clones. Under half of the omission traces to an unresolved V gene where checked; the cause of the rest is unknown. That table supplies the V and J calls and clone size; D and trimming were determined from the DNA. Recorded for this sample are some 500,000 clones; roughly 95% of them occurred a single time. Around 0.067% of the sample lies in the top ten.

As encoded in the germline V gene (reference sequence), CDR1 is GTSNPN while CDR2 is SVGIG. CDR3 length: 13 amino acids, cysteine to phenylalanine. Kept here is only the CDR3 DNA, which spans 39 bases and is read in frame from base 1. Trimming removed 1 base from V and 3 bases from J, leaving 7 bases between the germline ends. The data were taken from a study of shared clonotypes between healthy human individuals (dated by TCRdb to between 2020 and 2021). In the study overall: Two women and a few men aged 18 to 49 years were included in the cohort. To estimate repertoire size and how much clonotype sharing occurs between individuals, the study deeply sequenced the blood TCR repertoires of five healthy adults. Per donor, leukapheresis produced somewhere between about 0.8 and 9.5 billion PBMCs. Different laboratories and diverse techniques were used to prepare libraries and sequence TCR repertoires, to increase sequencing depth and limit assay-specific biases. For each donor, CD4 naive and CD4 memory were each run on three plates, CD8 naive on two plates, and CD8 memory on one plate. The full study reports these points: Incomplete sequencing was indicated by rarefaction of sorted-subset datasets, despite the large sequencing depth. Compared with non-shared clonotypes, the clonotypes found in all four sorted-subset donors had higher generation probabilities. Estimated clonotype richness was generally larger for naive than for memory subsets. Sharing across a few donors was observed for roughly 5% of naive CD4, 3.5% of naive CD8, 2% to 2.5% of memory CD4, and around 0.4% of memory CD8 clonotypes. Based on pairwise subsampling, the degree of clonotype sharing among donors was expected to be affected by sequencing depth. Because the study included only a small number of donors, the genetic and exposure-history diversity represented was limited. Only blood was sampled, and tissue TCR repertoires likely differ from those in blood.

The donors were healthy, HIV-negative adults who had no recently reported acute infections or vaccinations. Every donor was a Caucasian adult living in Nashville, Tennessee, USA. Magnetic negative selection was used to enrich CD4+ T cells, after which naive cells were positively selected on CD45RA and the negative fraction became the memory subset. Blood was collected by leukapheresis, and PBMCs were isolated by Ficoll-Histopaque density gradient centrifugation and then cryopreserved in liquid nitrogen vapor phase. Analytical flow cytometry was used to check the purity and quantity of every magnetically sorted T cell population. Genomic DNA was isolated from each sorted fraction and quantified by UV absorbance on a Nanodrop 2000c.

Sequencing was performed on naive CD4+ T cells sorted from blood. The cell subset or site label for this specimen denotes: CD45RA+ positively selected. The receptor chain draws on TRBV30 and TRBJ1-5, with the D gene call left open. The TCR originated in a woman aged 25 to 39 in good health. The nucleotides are TGTGCCTGGAGTGAGGGCCTCAATCAGCCCCAGCATTTT. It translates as CAWSEGLNQPQHF.